This T cell receptor beta chain originates from a study of cytomegalovirus exposure and HLA in healthy donors. About the research overall: Falling in the Caucasian-associated ancestry cluster were about 82% of approximately 410 genotyped donors.

Trimming shortened V by 4 bases and J by 1 base, and 11 bases separated the two germline ends. Germline values: CDR1 SGHAT, CDR2 FQNNGV. The length of the CDR3 is 15 residues. General observations from the study: Later, an analysis found that common viral pathogens appeared to be linked with several of the most significant clusters. A missense variant in DCLRE1C was later tied to TCR beta V- and J-gene trimming. The listing of 150 or so TCR beta chains classed them as cytomegalovirus-associated.

Comments on this clone: The antigen is undetermined.

The primer mix had 60 Vbeta and 13 Jbeta primers. Some clones are missing from TCRdb's copy, which holds only in-frame ones; the method was immunoSEQ multiplex PCR. This sample has around 210,000 clones; about three quarters occur once, and the top ten carry 0.47%. The rearrangement joins TRBV11-2 to TRBJ1-5; a weak D match, TRBD1 (6 bases). The specimen sequenced was PBMCs. This sequence was found in a boy between 10 and 17 years old in good health and CMV-seronegative. The CDR3 protein is CASSSQGLSNQPQHF. The CDR3 DNA reads as TGTGCCAGCAGCTCCCAGGGGCTAAGCAATCAGCCCCAGCATTTT.